The 9 T cell receptor beta chains below come from one sample, sequenced in a study of blood T cell repertoires in COVID-19. Data came from immunoSEQ multiplex PCR; TCRdb stores just in-frame clones and leaves some out. The top ten clones hold more than 1.4% of a sample with over 350,000 clones, roughly 90% of them seen once. Sequencing was done on a sample of peripheral blood. These receptors were obtained from a woman aged 25 to 39 with active or convalescent COVID-19.

In this sample, this clone turned up many times. The V call is TRBV7-2, the J call TRBJ1-4; D not certain. CDR1 SGHTA and CDR2 FQGNSA come from the germline V gene. V shed 6 bases and J shed 11 bases, with 22 bases lying between them. The CDR3 has 15 residues. The CDR3 DNA reads TGTGCCAGCAGTGACCCCGGAGGTGGGAAGGAGAAACTGTTTTTT. Translated: CASSDPGGGKEKLFF.

V is TRBV23-1 and J is TRBJ2-4; possibly TRBD2 for D (6 bases). TRBV23-1 is treated as an ORF (open reading frame) with a function not yet certain. CDR3 size: 18 residues. The V and J ends lost 8 bases and 0 bases respectively, with 23 bases between them. CDR3 sequence (DNA): TGCGCCAGCCAGAGGGAGGTCACCTTAGCACCAGCCAAAAACATTCAGTACTTC. It encodes CASQREVTLAPAKNIQYF.

The chain couples TRBV24-1 to TRBJ1-5; D is perhaps TRBD1 (5 bases). The CDR3 is 18 residues long. Germline V gene data show CDR1 as KGHDR and CDR2 as SFDVKD. The ends were cut back, 8 bases at V and 0 bases at J, with 22 bases in the middle. The DNA of the CDR3 is TGTGCCACCAACCTATCCCGGGACTTGAGTTTTAGCAATCAGCCCCAGCATTTT. It translates to CATNLSRDLSFSNQPQHF.

This clone was seen just once. The V gene is TRBV7-8, the J gene TRBJ2-7, with TRBD2 as a possible D gene (7 bases). Germline CDR1 and CDR2: SGHVS and FQNEAQ. The CDR3 runs 14 residues. The V and J ends lost 5 bases and 3 bases respectively, with 14 bases between them. The CDR3 nucleotides read TGTGCCAGCAGCCCGTGGGGGGGCGGCTACGAGCAGTACTTC. Residues: CASSPWGGGYEQYF. The full variable domain, in which reference TRBV7-8 and TRBJ2-7 provide the parts outside the CDR3, is GAGVSQSPRYKVAKRGQDVALRCDPISGHVSLFWYQQALGQGPEFLTYFQNEAQLDKSGLPSDRFFAERPEGSVSTLKIQRTQQEDSAVYLCASSPWGGGYEQYFGPGTRLTVT.

The V gene is TRBV6-1, the J gene TRBJ2-1; tentatively, D is TRBD2 (5 bases). This CDR3 has 15 residues. V was shortened by 3 bases and J by 4 bases, with 13 bases between the two germline ends. Germline CDR1 is MNHNS and CDR2 is SASEGT. Written as DNA, the CDR3 is TGTGCCAGCAGTGACACTAGACGGGGTTACAATGAGCAGTTCTTC. Translated: CASSDTRRGYNEQFF.

This clone has ten or more counts. The chain has TRBV19 and TRBJ1-5; no clear D gene. Germline lookup yields CDR1 LNHDA and CDR2 SQIVND (reference sequence). The CDR3 extends over 15 amino acids. V was shortened by 2 bases and J by 3 bases, with 11 bases between the two germline ends. CDR3 sequence reads: CASSILGANNQPQHF. The CDR3 nucleotides are TGTGCCAGTAGTATATTGGGAGCTAACAATCAGCCCCAGCATTTT.

This chain uses TRBV11-1 with TRBJ1-2, with D perhaps TRBD1 (5 bases). V gave up 5 bases and J gave up 3 bases, with 10 bases separating them. The CDR3 runs 13 residues. The V gene's germline CDR1 is SGHAT and CDR2 FQDESV (reference sequence). In DNA form, the CDR3 reads TGTGCCAGCAGCCCTCAGGGTGACTATGGCTACACCTTC. This translates into CASSPQGDYGYTF.

This chain links TRBV30 with TRBJ1-1; a possible D gene is TRBD1 (5 bases). Trimming pared 2 bases from V and 1 base from J, leaving 11 bases between. This CDR3 is built from 14 residues. The germline V gene has CDR1 GTSNPN and CDR2 SVGIG (reference sequence). Here the CDR3 DNA reads TGTGCCTGGAGTTTAGGACACCCGAACACTGAAGCTTTCTTT. Its protein is CAWSLGHPNTEAFF.

This chain uses TRBV29-1 with TRBJ1-2; TRBD1 is a possible D gene (6 bases). The CDR3 has 14 residues. The V end lost 4 bases, the J end lost 4 bases, and 16 bases lay between the germline ends. The germline V gene has CDR1 SQVTM and CDR2 ANQGSEA. CDR3 amino acids: CSVVEGGDIYGYTF. The CDR3 DNA sequence: TGCAGCGTTGTTGAAGGGGGTGATATCTATGGCTACACCTTC. The entire variable domain, with the rest obtained from reference TRBV29-1 and TRBJ1-2, is as follows: SAVISQKPSRDICQRGTSLTIQCQVDSQVTMMFWYRQQPGQSLTLIATANQGSEATYESGFVIDKFPISRPNLTFSTLTVSNMSPEDSSIYLCSVVEGGDIYGYTFGSGTRLTVV.